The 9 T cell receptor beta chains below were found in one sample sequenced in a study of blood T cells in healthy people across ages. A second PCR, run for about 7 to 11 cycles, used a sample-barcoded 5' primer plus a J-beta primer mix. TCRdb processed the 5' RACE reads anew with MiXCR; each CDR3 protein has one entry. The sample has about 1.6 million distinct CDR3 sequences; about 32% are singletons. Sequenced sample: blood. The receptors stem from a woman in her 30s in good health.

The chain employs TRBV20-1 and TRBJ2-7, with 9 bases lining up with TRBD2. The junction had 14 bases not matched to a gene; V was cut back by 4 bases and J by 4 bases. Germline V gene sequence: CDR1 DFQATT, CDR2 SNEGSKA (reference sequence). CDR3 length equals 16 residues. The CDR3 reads CSAKSLRLAGSYEQYF. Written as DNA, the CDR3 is TGCAGTGCTAAAAGCCTTCGGCTAGCGGGATCATACGAGCAGTACTTC.

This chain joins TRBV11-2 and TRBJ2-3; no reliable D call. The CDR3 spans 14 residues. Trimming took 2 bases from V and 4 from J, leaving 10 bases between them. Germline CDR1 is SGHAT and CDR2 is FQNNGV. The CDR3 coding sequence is TGTGCCAGCAGCTTAAGCATCGACCCAGATACGCAGTATTTT. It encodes CASSLSIDPDTQYF.

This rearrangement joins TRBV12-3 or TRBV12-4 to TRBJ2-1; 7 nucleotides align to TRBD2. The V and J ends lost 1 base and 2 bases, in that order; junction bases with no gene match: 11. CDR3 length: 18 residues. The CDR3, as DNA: TGTGCCAGCAGTTTAGGGGCGATAGCGGGCCATACCTACAATGAGCAGTTCTTC. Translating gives CASSLGAIAGHTYNEQFF.

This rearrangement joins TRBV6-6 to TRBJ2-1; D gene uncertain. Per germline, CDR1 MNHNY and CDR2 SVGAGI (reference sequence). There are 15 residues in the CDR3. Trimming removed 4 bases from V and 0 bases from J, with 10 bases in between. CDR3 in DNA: TGTGCCAGCAGTTGCCCGGGTACCTCCTACAATGAGCAGTTCTTC. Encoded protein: CASSCPGTSYNEQFF.

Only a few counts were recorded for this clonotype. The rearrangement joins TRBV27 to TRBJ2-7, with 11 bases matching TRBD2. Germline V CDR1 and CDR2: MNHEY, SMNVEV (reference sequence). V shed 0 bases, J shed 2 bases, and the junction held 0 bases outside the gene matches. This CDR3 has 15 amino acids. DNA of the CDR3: TGTGCCAGCAGTTTATCACTAGCGGGAGCCTACGAGCAGTACTTC. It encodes CASSLSLAGAYEQYF.

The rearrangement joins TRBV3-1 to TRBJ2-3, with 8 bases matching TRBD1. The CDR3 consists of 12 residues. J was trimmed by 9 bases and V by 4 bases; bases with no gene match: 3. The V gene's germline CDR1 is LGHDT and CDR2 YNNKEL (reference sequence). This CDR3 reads CASSPGQVTQYF. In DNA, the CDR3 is TGTGCCAGCAGCCCGGGACAGGTGACGCAGTATTTT.

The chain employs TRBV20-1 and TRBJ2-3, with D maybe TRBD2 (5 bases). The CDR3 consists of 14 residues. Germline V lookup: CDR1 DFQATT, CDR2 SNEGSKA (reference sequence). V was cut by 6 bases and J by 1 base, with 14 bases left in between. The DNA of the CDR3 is TGCAGTGCCCGAGGGCAGGTTGGCACAGATACGCAGTATTTT. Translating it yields CSARGQVGTDTQYF.

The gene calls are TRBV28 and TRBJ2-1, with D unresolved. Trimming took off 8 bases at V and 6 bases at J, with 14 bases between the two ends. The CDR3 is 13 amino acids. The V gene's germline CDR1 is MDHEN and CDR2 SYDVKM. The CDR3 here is CASGPYLCNEQFF. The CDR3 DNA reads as TGTGCCAGCGGGCCCTACCTCTGCAATGAGCAGTTCTTC.

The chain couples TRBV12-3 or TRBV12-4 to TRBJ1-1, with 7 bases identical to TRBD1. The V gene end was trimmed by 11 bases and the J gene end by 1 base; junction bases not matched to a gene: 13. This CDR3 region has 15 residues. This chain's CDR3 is CAGKSAGTENTEAFF. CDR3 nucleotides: TGTGCCGGCAAATCTGCCGGGACAGAGAACACTGAAGCTTTCTTT.